This T cell receptor (beta chain) derives from a study of regulatory and conventional T cells in RAG deficiency. Study-level points and caveats: Patient subsets had shorter CDR3s; Omenn Treg-Tconv overlap exceeded 85%.

Genomic DNA came from blood conventional CD4+ T cells gated CD25-low CD127-high. About this clone: Its cognate antigen is unknown.

The table came from immunoSEQ multiplex PCR; TCRdb's copy has only in-frame clones and leaves some out. The top ten hold roughly 1.3% of the sample, which has some 21,000 clones, 95% to 97% seen once. This CDR3 contains 14 residues. Germline assignment: CDR1 MNHEY and CDR2 SVGAGI. The germline V and J ends were trimmed by 2 bases and 6 bases, with 8 bases remaining between them. This same sample was also part of a study on regulatory T cells. That work contributes: Amplification used 52 TRBV primers and 13 TRBJ primers. In patients, unique TRB V-J pairs were restricted and V/J usage skewed, especially in Tregs.

The V call is TRBV6-5, the J call TRBJ1-6; D not certain. This clonotype was sampled from a human donor in good health. What was sequenced was CD25- CD4+ T cells sorted from blood. The CDR3 reads CASSYEAFNSPLHF. CDR3 DNA: TGTGCCAGCAGTTACGAGGCTTTTAATTCACCCCTCCACTTT.